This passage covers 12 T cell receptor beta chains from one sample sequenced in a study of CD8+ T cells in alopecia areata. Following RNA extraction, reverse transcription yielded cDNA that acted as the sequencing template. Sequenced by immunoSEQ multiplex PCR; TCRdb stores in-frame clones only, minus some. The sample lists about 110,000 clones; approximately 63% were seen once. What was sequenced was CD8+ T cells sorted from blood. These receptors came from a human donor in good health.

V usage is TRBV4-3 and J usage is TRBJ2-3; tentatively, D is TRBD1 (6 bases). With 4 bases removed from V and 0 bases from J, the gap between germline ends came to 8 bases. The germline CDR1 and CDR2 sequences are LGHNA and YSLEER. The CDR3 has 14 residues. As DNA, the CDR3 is TGCGCCAGCAGCCCAACAGGGAGCACAGATACGCAGTATTTT. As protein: CASSPTGSTDTQYF.

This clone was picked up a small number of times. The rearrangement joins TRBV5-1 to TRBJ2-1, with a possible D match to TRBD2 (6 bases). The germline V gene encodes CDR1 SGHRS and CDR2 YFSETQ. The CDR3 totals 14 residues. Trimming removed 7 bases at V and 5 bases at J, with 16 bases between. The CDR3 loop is CASWRDLTDNEQFF. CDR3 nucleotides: TGCGCCAGCTGGAGGGACCTCACGGACAATGAGCAGTTCTTC. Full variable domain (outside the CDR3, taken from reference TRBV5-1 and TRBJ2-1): KAGVTQTPRYLIKTRGQQVTLSCSPISGHRSVSWYQQTPGQGLQFLFEYFSETQRNKGNFPGRFSGRQFSNSRSEMNVSTLELGDSALYLCASWRDLTDNEQFFGPGTRLTVL.

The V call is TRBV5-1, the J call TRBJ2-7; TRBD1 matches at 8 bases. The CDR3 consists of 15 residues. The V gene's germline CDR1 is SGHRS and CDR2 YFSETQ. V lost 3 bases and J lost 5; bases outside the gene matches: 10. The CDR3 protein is CASSSGTGLSHEQYF. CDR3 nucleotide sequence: TGCGCCAGCAGCTCGGGGACAGGTCTTTCCCACGAGCAGTACTTC.

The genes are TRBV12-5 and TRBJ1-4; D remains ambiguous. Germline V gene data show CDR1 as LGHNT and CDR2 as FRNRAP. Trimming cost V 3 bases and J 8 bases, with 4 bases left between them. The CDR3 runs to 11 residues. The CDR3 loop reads CASGFSEKLFF. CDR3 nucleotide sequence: TGTGCTAGTGGTTTCTCGGAAAAACTGTTTTTT.

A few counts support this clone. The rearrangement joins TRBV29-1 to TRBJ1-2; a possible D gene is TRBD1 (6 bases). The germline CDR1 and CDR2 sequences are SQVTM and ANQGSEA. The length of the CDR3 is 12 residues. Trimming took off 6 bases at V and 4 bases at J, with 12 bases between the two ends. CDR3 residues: CSVPGQTYGYTF. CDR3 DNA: TGCAGCGTACCGGGACAAACCTATGGCTACACCTTC.

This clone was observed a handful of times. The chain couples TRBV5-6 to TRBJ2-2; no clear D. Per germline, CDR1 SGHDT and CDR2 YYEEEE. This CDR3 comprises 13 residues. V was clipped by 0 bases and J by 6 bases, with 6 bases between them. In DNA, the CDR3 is TGTGCCAGCAGCTTGGGATCTCCCGGGGAGCTGTTTTTT. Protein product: CASSLGSPGELFF. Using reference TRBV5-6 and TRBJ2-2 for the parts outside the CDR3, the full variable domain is DAGVTQSPTHLIKTRGQQVTLRCSPKSGHDTVSWYQQALGQGPQFIFQYYEEEERQRGNFPDRFSGHQFPNYSSELNVNALLLGDSALYLCASSLGSPGELFFGEGSRLTVL.

CDR3 residues: CASSHQYRGLGTGELFF. For the CDR3, the DNA is TGCGCCAGCAGCCACCAATATAGGGGACTAGGCACCGGGGAGCTGTTTTTT. V and J are TRBV4-1 and TRBJ2-2; 8 bases fit TRBD2. From germline, CDR1 is MGHRA and CDR2 YSYEKL. The ends lost 3 bases at V and 4 bases at J; junction bases unmatched: 10. There are 17 residues in the CDR3.

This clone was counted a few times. The CDR3, as DNA: TGTGCCAGCAGCTCTCCGAAAACTGGGACAGGGAGCGAACCCCTCCACTTT. Its protein product is CASSSPKTGTGSEPLHF. The genes are TRBV5-6 and TRBJ1-6; 9 bases fit TRBD1. From germline, CDR1 is SGHDT and CDR2 YYEEEE. The CDR3 consists of 17 residues. V lost 3 bases, J lost 12 bases, and 16 bases stayed unmatched.

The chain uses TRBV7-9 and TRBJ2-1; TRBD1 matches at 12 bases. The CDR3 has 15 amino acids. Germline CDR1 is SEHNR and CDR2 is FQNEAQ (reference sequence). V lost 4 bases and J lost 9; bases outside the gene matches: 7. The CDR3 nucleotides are TGTGCCAGCAGCTATAGGGACAGGGGGCGAATTGAGCAGTTCTTC. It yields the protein CASSYRDRGRIEQFF.

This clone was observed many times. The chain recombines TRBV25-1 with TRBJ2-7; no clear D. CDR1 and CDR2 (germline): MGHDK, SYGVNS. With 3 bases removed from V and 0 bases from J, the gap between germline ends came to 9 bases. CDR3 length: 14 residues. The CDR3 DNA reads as TGTGCCAGCAGTGAGCCAGGTAACTCCTACGAGCAGTACTTC. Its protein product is CASSEPGNSYEQYF.

CDR3 sequence reads: CASSLARGHQPQHF. The CDR3 nucleotides read TGTGCCAGCAGCTTGGCCAGGGGGCATCAGCCCCAGCATTTT. V usage is TRBV5-6 and J usage is TRBJ1-5, with TRBD1 matching 8 bases. Germline CDR1 reads SGHDT; CDR2 reads YYEEEE. V lost 0 bases and J lost 5; bases outside the gene matches: 1. The CDR3 covers 14 residues.

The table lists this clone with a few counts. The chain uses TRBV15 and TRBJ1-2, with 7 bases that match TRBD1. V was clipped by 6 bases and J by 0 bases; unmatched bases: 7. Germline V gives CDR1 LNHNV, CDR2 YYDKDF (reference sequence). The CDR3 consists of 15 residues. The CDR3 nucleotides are TGTGCCACCAGAACGACAGGGTTGACTAACTATGGCTACACCTTC. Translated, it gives CATRTTGLTNYGYTF.